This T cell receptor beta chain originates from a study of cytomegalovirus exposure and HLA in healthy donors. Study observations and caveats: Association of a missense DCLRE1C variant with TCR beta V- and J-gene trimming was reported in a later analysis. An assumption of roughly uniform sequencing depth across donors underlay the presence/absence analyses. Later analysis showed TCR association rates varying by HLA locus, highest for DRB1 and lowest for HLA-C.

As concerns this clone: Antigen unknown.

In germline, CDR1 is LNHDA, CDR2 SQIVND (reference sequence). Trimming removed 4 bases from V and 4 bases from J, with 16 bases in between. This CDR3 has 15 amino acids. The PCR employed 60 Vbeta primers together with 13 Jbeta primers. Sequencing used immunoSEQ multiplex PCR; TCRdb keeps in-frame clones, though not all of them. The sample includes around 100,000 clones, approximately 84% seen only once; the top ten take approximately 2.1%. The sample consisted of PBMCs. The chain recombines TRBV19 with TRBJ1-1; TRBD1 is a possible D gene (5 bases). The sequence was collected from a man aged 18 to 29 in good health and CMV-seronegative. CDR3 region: CASSTRRERITEAFF. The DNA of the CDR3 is TGTGCCAGTAGTACCCGCAGGGAACGGATCACTGAAGCTTTCTTT.